The sequence of this T cell receptor beta chain was determined in a study of control samples from healthy donors and cancer patients (dated by TCRdb to the early 2020s). Library creation used the immunoSEQ multiplex PCR assay. TCRdb stores this immuneACCESS table with in-frame sequences only. Part of the clones is absent; in the studies checked, under half of the shortfall reflects unresolved V genes, and no reason is known for the rest. The sample table shows over 65,000 clones, and about 88% are seen once. Roughly 9.7% of the sample belongs to the ten largest clones. CDR1 and CDR2 were assigned from the germline V gene as KGHSH and LQKENI. Its CDR3 holds 14 amino acids, cysteine through phenylalanine. This entry keeps only the CDR3 DNA: 42 bases, framed from base 1. The trim is 0 bases for V and 7 bases for J, with a gap of 7 bases between the germline ends. To note about this clone: The antigen this receptor binds is unknown. Base-call qualities are not available, and no considerably larger clone is one nucleotide away.

Material: PBMCs. This clonotype originated in a woman in her forties or fifties with colorectal cancer. This receptor chain uses TRBV18 and TRBJ1-6, with the D gene not clear enough to name. The DNA sequence is given as TGTGCCAGCTCACCACCGTACGAGAATTCACCCCTCCACTTT. Translated, it gives CASSPPYENSPLHF.